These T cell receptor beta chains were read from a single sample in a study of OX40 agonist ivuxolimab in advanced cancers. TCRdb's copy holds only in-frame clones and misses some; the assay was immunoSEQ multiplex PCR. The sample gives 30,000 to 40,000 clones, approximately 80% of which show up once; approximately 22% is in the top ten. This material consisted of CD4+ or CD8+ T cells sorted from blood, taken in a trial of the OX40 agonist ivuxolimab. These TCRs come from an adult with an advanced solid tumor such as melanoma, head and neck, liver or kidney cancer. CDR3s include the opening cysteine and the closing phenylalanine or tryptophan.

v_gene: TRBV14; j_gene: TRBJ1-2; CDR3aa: CASSQESFAGPEGYTF
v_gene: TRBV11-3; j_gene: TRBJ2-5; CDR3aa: CASSGANEETQYF
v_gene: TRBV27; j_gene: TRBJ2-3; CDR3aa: CASSFAVTDTQYF
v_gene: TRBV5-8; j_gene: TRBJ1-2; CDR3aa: CASSNPGQLYGYTF
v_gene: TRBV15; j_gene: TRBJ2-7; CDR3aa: CATSRGGLAGHYEQYF
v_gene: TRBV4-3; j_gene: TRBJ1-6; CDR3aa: CASSQDFARGQGNSPLHF
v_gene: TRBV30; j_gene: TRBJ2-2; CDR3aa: CAWRENTGELFF
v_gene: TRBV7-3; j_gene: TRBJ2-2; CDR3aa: CASSATNTGELFF
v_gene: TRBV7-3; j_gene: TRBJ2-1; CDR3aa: CASSLSTTTGGFYNEQFF
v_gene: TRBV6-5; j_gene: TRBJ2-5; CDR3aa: CASSYIAEETQYF
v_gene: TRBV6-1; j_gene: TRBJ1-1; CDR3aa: CASSERGTEAFF
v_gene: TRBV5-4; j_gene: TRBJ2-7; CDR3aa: CASSFGGANEQYF
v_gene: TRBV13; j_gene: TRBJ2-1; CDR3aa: CASSFLTSGVLGEQFF
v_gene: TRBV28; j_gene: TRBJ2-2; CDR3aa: CASRLPGAGELFF
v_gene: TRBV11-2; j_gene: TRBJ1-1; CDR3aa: CASLPHPPGLQISEAFF
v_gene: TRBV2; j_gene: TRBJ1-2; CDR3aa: CASSGYGTTYGYTF
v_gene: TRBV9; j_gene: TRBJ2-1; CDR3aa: CASSVAYSYNEQFF
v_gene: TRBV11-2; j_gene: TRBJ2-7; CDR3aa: CASSTPPGQSSYEQYF
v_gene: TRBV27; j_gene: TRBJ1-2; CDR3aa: CASSLGSLPMDGYTF
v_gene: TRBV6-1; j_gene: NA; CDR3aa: CASSESVSNEQYF
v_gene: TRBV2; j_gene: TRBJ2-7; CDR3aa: CASSENPGEVYEQYF
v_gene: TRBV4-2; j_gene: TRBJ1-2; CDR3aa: CASSQGGGLVEGQPRYGYTF
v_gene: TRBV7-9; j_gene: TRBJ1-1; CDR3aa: CASSERQGEEAFF
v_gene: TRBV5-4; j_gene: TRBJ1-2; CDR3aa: CASSQSGASNYGYTF
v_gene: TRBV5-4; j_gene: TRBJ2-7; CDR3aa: CASSFGVEQYF
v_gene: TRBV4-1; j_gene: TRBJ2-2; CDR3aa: CASRPTLGMAGELFF
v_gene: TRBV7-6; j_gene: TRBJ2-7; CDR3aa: CASSFGAAEQYF
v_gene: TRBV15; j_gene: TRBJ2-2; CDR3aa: CATSRSKSLTGELFF
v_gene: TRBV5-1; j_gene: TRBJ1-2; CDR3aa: CASSATNYGYTF
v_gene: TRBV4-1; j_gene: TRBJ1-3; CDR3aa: CASTQAGAGNTIYF
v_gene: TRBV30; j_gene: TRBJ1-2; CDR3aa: CAWSVGAGRYYGYTF
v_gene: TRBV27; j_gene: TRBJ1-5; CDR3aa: CASKKAGNSNQPQHF
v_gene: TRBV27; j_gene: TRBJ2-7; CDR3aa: CASSLGGQSYEQYF
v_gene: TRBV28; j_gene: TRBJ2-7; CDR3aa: CASSVTSGSYEQYF